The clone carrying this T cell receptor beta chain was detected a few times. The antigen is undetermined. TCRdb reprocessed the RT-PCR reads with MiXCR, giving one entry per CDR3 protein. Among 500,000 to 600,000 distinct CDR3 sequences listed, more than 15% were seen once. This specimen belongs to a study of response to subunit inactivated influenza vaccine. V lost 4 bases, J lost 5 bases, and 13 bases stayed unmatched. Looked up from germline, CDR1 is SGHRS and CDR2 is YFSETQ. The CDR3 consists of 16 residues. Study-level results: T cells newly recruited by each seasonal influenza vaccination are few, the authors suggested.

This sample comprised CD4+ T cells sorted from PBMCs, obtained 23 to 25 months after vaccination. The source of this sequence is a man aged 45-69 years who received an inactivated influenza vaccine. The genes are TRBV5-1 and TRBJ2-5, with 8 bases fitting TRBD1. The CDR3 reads CASSPRTGFAQETQYF. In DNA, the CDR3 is TGCGCCAGCAGCCCCCGGACAGGGTTCGCTCAGGAGACCCAGTACTTC.